These T cell receptor beta chains were read from a single sample in a study of CD8 T cells in ankylosing spondylitis. Via MiXCR, TCRdb re-called the 5' RACE reads, giving one row per CDR3 protein. The table records fewer than 550,000 distinct CDR3 sequences, over 4% of them present only once. The specimen sequenced was blood, either unsorted or a sorted T cell fraction (not recorded which). The source of these receptors is a male donor with ankylosing spondylitis. Each CDR3 is given with its conserved first and last residue. Fields, in order: CDR3 DNA, CDR3 protein, V gene, J gene, clone size, D gene. A D gene is named only where the DNA matches it firmly. Size is stated for part of the rows, as once, few or many counts, or as a class when the clone is expanded.

TGCGCCAGCAGCGCGGGACAGGGGCTCACTGAAGCTTTCTTT	CASSAGQGLTEAFF	TRBV5-1	TRBJ1-1	many	TRBD1
TGTGCCAGCAGTCCCCCCCTTGGGACTGAAGCTTTCTTT	CASSPPLGTEAFF	TRBV6-1	TRBJ1-1	many	-
TGCAGTGCTATGGACAGGGGACAAGAGACCCAGTACTTC	CSAMDRGQETQYF	TRBV20-1	TRBJ2-5	many	TRBD1
TGTGCCAGCAGTTCCGGCATAGGGTCCTTCAATCAGCCCCAGCATTTT	CASSSGIGSFNQPQHF	TRBV6-5	TRBJ1-5	many	-
TGTGCCAGCAGGGCTTACAATCAGCCCCAGCATTTT	CASRAYNQPQHF	TRBV6-2/TRBV6-3	TRBJ1-5	many	-
TGCGCCACCCGCTCTTCCGATGAGCAGTTCTTC	CATRSSDEQFF	TRBV5-1	TRBJ2-1	many	-
TGCGCCAGCAGCCAAGAGACAATGCCCGGAAACACCATATATTTT	CASSQETMPGNTIYF	TRBV4-3	TRBJ1-3	many	-
TGTGCCAGCAGCTTATCAACGCTAAACCCCTACAATGAGCAGTTCTTC	CASSLSTLNPYNEQFF	TRBV11-2	TRBJ2-1	many	-
TGTGCCAGCAGTCCAGGGTGGTCCGGAGGAGGTCTAAATTCACCCCTCCACTTT	CASSPGWSGGGLNSPLHF	TRBV12-3/TRBV12-4	TRBJ1-6	many	-
TGCAGCGTTGAGACCGGGAAGATCTACGAGCAGTACTTC	CSVETGKIYEQYF	TRBV29-1	TRBJ2-7	many	-
TGCGCCAGCAGCTTGAGGGCGGATAGAGCCTATGGCTACACCTTC	CASSLRADRAYGYTF	TRBV5-1	TRBJ1-2	many	-
TGCAGTGCTAGTTGGGGACTAGCCCTCTACGAGCAGTACTTC	CSASWGLALYEQYF	TRBV20-1	TRBJ2-7	many	TRBD2
TGCAGCGTTGCGGCGGGAGGTAGCACAGATACGCAGTATTTT	CSVAAGGSTDTQYF	TRBV29-1	TRBJ2-3	many	TRBD2
TGTGCCAGCAGCATTGGGACTAGCGGGGGCCAAGAGACCCAGTACTTC	CASSIGTSGGQETQYF	TRBV7-2	TRBJ2-5	many	TRBD2
TGCGCCATCCTCAGGGAGACCGGGGAGCTGTTTTTT	CAILRETGELFF	TRBV5-1	TRBJ2-2	many	-
TGTGCCAGCAGTTTACGGCCAGGGGGCAGTAATTCACCCCTCCACTTT	CASSLRPGGSNSPLHF	TRBV12-3/TRBV12-4	TRBJ1-6	-	TRBD1
TGTGCCAGCAGCCGAGGCGGGACAATAAACACTGAAGCTTTCTTT	CASSRGGTINTEAFF	TRBV6-1	TRBJ1-1	many	-
TGTGCCAGCAGCTTAGTTGCTAGCTTATACGGGAATACGCAGTATTTT	CASSLVASLYGNTQYF	TRBV11-2	TRBJ2-3	many	-
TGTGCCAGCAGCCCAGTCGGGGGTTTACAGTCACCCCTCCACTTT	CASSPVGGLQSPLHF	TRBV11-2	TRBJ1-6	few	-
TGCGCCAGCAGCCAAGGTGCGGGGACAGGGCTCTACGAGCAGTACTTC	CASSQGAGTGLYEQYF	TRBV4-1	TRBJ2-7	few	TRBD1
TGTGCCAGCAGCTTAAGAGGGGGGCTCGGCTACGAGCAGTACTTC	CASSLRGGLGYEQYF	TRBV7-2	TRBJ2-7	many	-
TGTGCCAGCAGTCGACATGCCTCCTACAATGAGCAGTTCTTC	CASSRHASYNEQFF	TRBV12-3/TRBV12-4	TRBJ2-1	few	-
TGCAGTGCTAGAGGTGAAACGGGGGGATCCGGCGAGCAGTACTTC	CSARGETGGSGEQYF	TRBV20-1	TRBJ2-7	many	TRBD2
TGTGCCAGCTCGCCGAGCCCGGTGGGAACCTACGAGCAGTACTTC	CASSPSPVGTYEQYF	TRBV18	TRBJ2-7	many	-
TGCGCCAGCAGCCCCAGCGCCTCCTACGAGCAGTACTTC	CASSPSASYEQYF	TRBV5-1	TRBJ2-7	few	-
TGCGCCAGCAGCTTTTTACCGGGACCGAACACCGGGGAGCTGTTTTTT	CASSFLPGPNTGELFF	TRBV5-1	TRBJ2-2	many	-
TGCGCCAGCAGCCAAGATCTCGCTAGCGCGTCGGACATTCAGTACTTC	CASSQDLASASDIQYF	TRBV4-1	TRBJ2-4	-	-
TGTGCCAGCAGTCCAGACTGGCGAAGGGGTATTGATTCACCCCTCCACTTT	CASSPDWRRGIDSPLHF	TRBV12-3/TRBV12-4	TRBJ1-6	few	-
TGTGCCAGCAGTTTGTCAGGGATTGAAGCTTTCTTT	CASSLSGIEAFF	TRBV12-3/TRBV12-4	TRBJ1-1	many	-
TGCGCCAGCAGCTCATCCATTGGGACAGGGGTCTACGAGCAGTACTTC	CASSSSIGTGVYEQYF	TRBV5-1	TRBJ2-7	few	TRBD1
TGTGCCAGCAAGTACAGGGAGGATACGCAGTATTTT	CASKYREDTQYF	TRBV7-2	TRBJ2-3	many	-
TGTGCCAGCAGTTGGACAGGCGCCAGGGGCAATCAGCCCCAGCATTTT	CASSWTGARGNQPQHF	TRBV28	TRBJ1-5	many	TRBD1
TGCGCCAGCAGCCAAAGTAGCGGGGGAGGGAATGAGCAGTTCTTC	CASSQSSGGGNEQFF	TRBV4-3	TRBJ2-1	many	TRBD2
TGTGCCAGCAGTGAAGTTTCTGACTCCGACCCCCAGTTCTTC	CASSEVSDSDPQFF	TRBV2	TRBJ2-1	-	-
TGCGCCAGCCGGTTCGCACAGGGCCCTAACAGAGGGAACACTGAAGCTTTCTTT	CASRFAQGPNRGNTEAFF	TRBV5-1	TRBJ1-1	many	-
TGCGCCAGCAGCTTGATTACGGGAACCACCGGGGAGCTGTTTTTT	CASSLITGTTGELFF	TRBV5-1	TRBJ2-2	many	-
TGCAGTGCTTCACTAGCGGGGATGGCCGAGCAGTACTTC	CSASLAGMAEQYF	TRBV20-1	TRBJ2-7	many	TRBD2
TGCAGTGCTAGTGAATTTGCGGGATTGGGAGATACGCAGTATTTT	CSASEFAGLGDTQYF	TRBV20-1	TRBJ2-3	few	-
TGCAGTGCTAGATTCAGGGAGGGGGCGCGGTTTAATGAAGCTTTCTTT	CSARFREGARFNEAFF	TRBV20-1	TRBJ1-1	many	TRBD1
TGTGCCAGCAGCGTACAGGGGCCCCGCTCTGGCTACACCTTC	CASSVQGPRSGYTF	TRBV6-2/TRBV6-3	TRBJ1-2	many	TRBD1
TGCGCCAGCAGCTCGGACAGGGCCACTGAAGCTTTCTTT	CASSSDRATEAFF	TRBV5-1	TRBJ1-1	many	TRBD1
TGTGCCAGCAGCGAGGATTGGCTAGCGGGAAACATTCAGTACTTC	CASSEDWLAGNIQYF	TRBV9	TRBJ2-4	many	TRBD2
TGTGCCAGCAGTTACCGGGGGGACTCAGATACGCAGTATTTT	CASSYRGDSDTQYF	TRBV6-5	TRBJ2-3	many	TRBD2
TGCAGTGCCGGGGACAGGACGGAGGAGCAGTACTTC	CSAGDRTEEQYF	TRBV20-1	TRBJ2-7	-	TRBD1
TGTGCCAGCAGCCCCATATTCCCCCCCTACGAGCAGTACTTC	CASSPIFPPYEQYF	TRBV9	TRBJ2-7	many	-
TGTGCCAGCACCATCCAAGGCACAGATACGCAGTATTTT	CASTIQGTDTQYF	TRBV28	TRBJ2-3	many	-
TGTGCCAGCAGCCCCCACAGCTCTGGAAACACCATATATTTT	CASSPHSSGNTIYF	TRBV7-9	TRBJ1-3	many	-
TGCAGTGCTAGAGACCGTGGGAGACGGTATAATTCACCCCTCCACTTT	CSARDRGRRYNSPLHF	TRBV20-1	TRBJ1-6	many	-
TGTGCCAGCAGCTTCAAGACACTCTCCTATGGCTACACCTTC	CASSFKTLSYGYTF	TRBV7-8	TRBJ1-2	many	-
TGCAGTGCTTCCCTAGAGGGGGGCGTTTCGTCCTCCTACAATGAGCAGTTCTTC	CSASLEGGVSSSYNEQFF	TRBV20-1	TRBJ2-1	-	-
TGCGCCAGCAGCTTGGTGGGGGGCTGGCCCTACGAGCAGTACTTC	CASSLVGGWPYEQYF	TRBV5-1	TRBJ2-7	-	-